Below are 22 T cell receptor beta chains sequenced from a single sample in a study of shared clonotypes between healthy human individuals. Profiling relied on immunoSEQ multiplex PCR, and the TCRdb table lists in-frame clones only, not all of them. The sample records some 470,000 clones, 60% to 85% being singletons. The sequenced sample consisted of PBMCs. Every receptor here comes from a middle-aged woman in good health. Some clones in this sample may be carry-over from other donors' samples.

The rearrangement uses TRBV6-6 and TRBJ1-6; no clear D gene. Per the germline V gene, CDR1 is MNHNY and CDR2 is SVGAGI (reference sequence). Between the trimmed V and J ends, which lost 6 bases and 6 bases, there was a span of 12 bases. The CDR3 totals 14 residues. CDR3 in amino acids: CASSRQDSNSPLHF. For the CDR3, the DNA is TGTGCCAGCAGCAGGCAGGACTCTAATTCACCCCTCCACTTT.

The rearrangement uses TRBV6-5 and TRBJ1-1; 10 bases align to TRBD1. Germline loops: CDR1 MNHEY, CDR2 SVGAGI. CDR3 size: 14 residues. The junction had 4 bases not matched to a gene; V was cut back by 5 bases and J by 4 bases. The chain's CDR3 is CASSKTGGGTEAFF. The DNA of the CDR3 is TGTGCCAGCAGTAAGACAGGGGGCGGCACTGAAGCTTTCTTT.

This CDR3 reads CASSFRAEEQFF. The CDR3 bases are TGTGCCAGCAGCTTTAGAGCCGAGGAGCAGTTCTTC. This chain connects TRBV7-3 to TRBJ2-1; no definite D call. V was trimmed by 3 bases and J by 10 bases, leaving 10 bases between them. In germline, CDR1 is SGHTA, CDR2 FQGTGA. This CDR3 is built from 12 residues.

The chain links TRBV29-1 to TRBJ2-3, with TRBD1 identical over 8 bases. The CDR3 sequence is 12 residues long. The germline CDR1 and CDR2 sequences are SQVTM and ANQGSEA. J was trimmed by 3 bases and V by 8 bases; bases with no gene match: 4. The CDR3 protein is CSLQGGTDTQYF. CDR3 sequence (DNA): TGCAGCTTACAGGGGGGAACAGATACGCAGTATTTT.

The chain joins TRBV5-1 to TRBJ2-5; D is possibly TRBD1 (6 bases). CDR3 length: 15 residues. Germline-derived CDR1 and CDR2 are SGHRS and YFSETQ. The V gene lost 3 bases and the J gene lost 2 bases, with 14 bases spanning the gap. The CDR3 sequence: CASSSGGTRQETQYF. The CDR3, as DNA: TGCGCCAGCAGCTCTGGTGGGACAAGGCAAGAGACCCAGTACTTC.

CDR3 residues: CASTRGNTGELFF. The CDR3, as DNA: TGTGCCAGTACAAGAGGGAACACCGGGGAGCTGTTTTTT. This sequence joins TRBV19 and TRBJ2-2; unclear D gene. V lost 7 bases to trimming and J lost 1 base, with 7 bases between them. The CDR3 spans 13 residues. Germline CDR1 is LNHDA and CDR2 is SQIVND (reference sequence).

The chain employs TRBV10-2 and TRBJ2-3, with D perhaps given as TRBD1 or TRBD2 (5 bases each). Germline V gene sequence: CDR1 WSHSY, CDR2 SAAADI. This CDR3 region has 14 residues. The ends were cut back, 8 bases at V and 3 bases at J, with 15 bases in the middle. The CDR3 DNA reads as TGCGCCAGCTCACCGGGGCTTTTAACAGATACGCAGTATTTT. Amino acid sequence: CASSPGLLTDTQYF.

This clone was detected once. J is TRBJ2-5 and V is TRBV25-1; TRBD1 is a possible D gene (6 bases). The CDR3 sequence is 14 residues long. V gave up 4 bases and J gave up 9 bases, with 18 bases separating them. From germline, CDR1 is MGHDK and CDR2 SYGVNS. The CDR3 DNA reads TGTGCCAGCAGTGGGGAGACAGGCCGTGGGGCCCAGTACTTC. Translating gives CASSGETGRGAQYF.

The J gene is TRBJ2-1, the V gene TRBV7-9, with 11 bases fitting TRBD2. The CDR3 extends over 15 amino acids. Trimming cost V 7 bases and J 7 bases; bases outside gene matches: 9. From germline, CDR1 is SEHNR and CDR2 FQNEAQ (reference sequence). CDR3 DNA: TGTGCCAGCACCATAGCGGGGGGGACGTGGAATGAGCAGTTCTTC. Its protein product is CASTIAGGTWNEQFF.

In regard to this clone: A far larger clone is one base from this, pointing to a likely read error. In the same sample, other DNA sequences code for this CDR3. This chain joins TRBV11-2 and TRBJ1-2; D gene ambiguous. The CDR3 covers 13 residues. CDR1 is SGHAT and CDR2 is FQNNGV in the germline V gene. Trimming took 1 base from V and 2 from J, leaving 5 bases between them. The CDR3 nucleotides are TGTGCCAGCAGCTTAGCTGTAAACTATGGCTACACCTTC. The encoded protein is CASSLAVNYGYTF.

Turning to this clone: At one of its ends the junction is not consistent with the germline gene, which may arise from a read error. This chain joins TRBV28 and TRBJ1-2; TRBD1 aligns across 7 bases. Germline V gives CDR1 MDHEN, CDR2 SYDVKM. The CDR3 is made up of 15 amino acids. The CDR3 bases are TGTGCCAGCAGTTCGTTGAGGGGGCGAAACTATGACTACACCTTC. Amino acid sequence: CASSSLRGRNYDYTF.

CDR3 coding DNA: TGTGCCAGCAGCAGGACACCGAACTCTGGAAACACCATATATTTT. Translation gives CASSRTPNSGNTIYF. This chain connects TRBV21-1 to TRBJ1-3; the table's D call, TRBD1, was not checked against the DNA. TRBV21-1 is termed a pseudogene. The CDR3 is made up of 15 amino acids.

The J gene is TRBJ1-1, the V gene TRBV9, with unresolved D. This CDR3 has 14 residues. Trimming pared 0 bases from V and 2 bases from J, leaving 8 bases between. Germline V gives CDR1 SGDLS, CDR2 YYNGEE. CDR3 sequence: CASSVGSLNTEAFF. CDR3 nucleotides: TGTGCCAGCAGCGTAGGTAGCCTCAACACTGAAGCTTTCTTT. Using reference TRBV9 and TRBJ1-1 for the parts outside the CDR3, the full variable domain is DSGVTQTPKHLITATGQRVTLRCSPRSGDLSVYWYQQSLDQGLQFLIQYYNGEERAKGNILERFSAQQFPDLHSELNLSSLELGDSALYFCASSVGSLNTEAFFGQGTRLTVV.

This sequence joins TRBV2 and TRBJ2-7; D call uncertain. There are 12 residues in the CDR3. V was cut by 3 bases and J by 4 bases, with 7 bases left in between. Germline CDR1 is SNHLY and CDR2 is FYNNEI. The CDR3: CASSEILYEQYF. DNA of the CDR3: TGTGCCAGCAGTGAGATCTTATACGAGCAGTACTTC.

The gene calls are TRBV5-4 and TRBJ2-7; 7 bases align to TRBD2. Germline V gene data show CDR1 as SGHNT and CDR2 as YYREEE (reference sequence). The CDR3 is made up of 15 amino acids. The trim removed 0 bases at V and 6 bases at J, leaving 9 bases unmatched. In nucleotides, the CDR3 is TGTGCCAGCAGCTTGGCCGGGGCGGGAGCGCGCGAGCAGTACTTC. It yields the protein CASSLAGAGAREQYF.

This chain links TRBV7-9 with TRBJ2-3; D is perhaps TRBD1 (5 bases). Trimming stripped 2 bases from V and 1 base from J, with 7 bases between. The CDR3 contains 14 residues. Germline CDR1 is SEHNR and CDR2 is FQNEAQ (reference sequence). CDR3 region: CASSLTTGTDTQYF. CDR3 sequence (DNA): TGTGCCAGCAGCTTAACGACAGGCACAGATACGCAGTATTTT.

The genes are TRBV6-5 and TRBJ1-1; perhaps TRBD1 as D (5 bases). CDR3 size: 16 residues. Germline CDR1 MNHEY, CDR2 SVGAGI. V was cut by 1 base and J by 0 bases, with 12 bases left in between. Written as DNA, the CDR3 is TGTGCCAGCAGTTACTTTGGTCGACAGATGAACACTGAAGCTTTCTTT. Its translation: CASSYFGRQMNTEAFF.

The chain carries TRBV4-2 and TRBJ2-1, with a weak D call TRBD2 (6 bases). CDR1 and CDR2 from the germline V gene are LGHNA and YNFKEQ. The CDR3 has 16 amino acids. Trimming took off 4 bases at V and 5 bases at J, with 18 bases between the two ends. The chain's CDR3 is CASSPPGLSSDNEQFF. CDR3 in DNA: TGTGCCAGCAGCCCACCGGGACTCTCTTCTGACAATGAGCAGTTCTTC.

The rearrangement uses TRBV2 and TRBJ1-1; no clear D. Germline assignment: CDR1 SNHLY and CDR2 FYNNEI. The length of the CDR3 is 12 residues. Trimming left V 3 bases short and J 5 bases short, with 7 bases between. CDR3 sequence reads: CASSDAWTEAFF. CDR3 nucleotide sequence: TGTGCCAGCAGTGATGCGTGGACTGAAGCTTTCTTT.

In its sample, this clone was seen once. The V and J genes are TRBV29-1 and TRBJ2-2, with D maybe TRBD2 (6 bases). The germline gives CDR1 SQVTM, CDR2 ANQGSEA. Trimming took off 1 base at V and 6 bases at J, with 12 bases between the two ends. The CDR3 consists of 14 residues. The CDR3 bases are TGCAGCGTTGAAGTGGGGGGAAGTCCCGGGGAGCTGTTTTTT. Translation gives CSVEVGGSPGELFF.

The chain recombines TRBV6-5 with TRBJ2-2; 7 bases map to TRBD2. The J segment lost 4 bases and the V segment lost 8 bases, leaving 10 bases of the junction unmatched. The CDR3 consists of 15 residues. CDR1 is MNHEY, CDR2 SVGAGI, per germline. In DNA form, the CDR3 reads TGTGCCAGCCATTGGGGGGGAGAGGGCACCGGGGAGCTGTTTTTT. It translates to CASHWGGEGTGELFF.

This clone was observed at least ten times. The sample contains more than one DNA sequence encoding this CDR3. The rearrangement joins TRBV7-2 to TRBJ2-5, with 8 bases identical to TRBD2. The CDR3 is made up of 14 amino acids. Germline values: CDR1 SGHTA, CDR2 FQGNSA. Trimming at V came to 1 base and at J to 5 bases, leaving 3 bases not matched to a gene. Written as DNA, the CDR3 is TGTGCCAGCAGCTTAGGCGGGAGGACGGAGACCCAGTACTTC. It encodes CASSLGGRTETQYF.